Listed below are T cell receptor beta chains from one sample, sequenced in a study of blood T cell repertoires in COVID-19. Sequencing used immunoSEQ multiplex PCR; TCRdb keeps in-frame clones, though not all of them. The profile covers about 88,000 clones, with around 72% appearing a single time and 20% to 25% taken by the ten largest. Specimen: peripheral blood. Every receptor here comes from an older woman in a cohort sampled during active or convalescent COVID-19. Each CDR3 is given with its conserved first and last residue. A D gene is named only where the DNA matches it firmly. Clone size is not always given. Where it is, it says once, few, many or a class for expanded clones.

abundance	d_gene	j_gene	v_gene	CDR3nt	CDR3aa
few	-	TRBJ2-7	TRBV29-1	TGCAGCGTTGAGAAGGCAGGGATGGCCTACGAGCAGTACTTC	CSVEKAGMAYEQYF
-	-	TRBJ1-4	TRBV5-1	TGCGCCAGCAGATTGACAGGTTCCGGCGAAAAACTGTTTTTT	CASRLTGSGEKLFF
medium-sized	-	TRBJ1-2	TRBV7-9	TGTGCCAGCACCCACGACATTAACTATGGCTACACCTTC	CASTHDINYGYTF
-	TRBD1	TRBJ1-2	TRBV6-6	TGTGCCAGCAGTTACTCAGGACAGGACTATGGCTACACCTTC	CASSYSGQDYGYTF
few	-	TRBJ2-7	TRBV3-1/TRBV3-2	TGTGCCAGCAGCCTGACAGGCGAGCAGTACTTC	CASSLTGEQYF
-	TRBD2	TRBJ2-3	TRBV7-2	TGTGCCAGCAGCTTTAATCCAACTAGCGGGGTTACTAGCACAGATACGCAGTATTTT	CASSFNPTSGVTSTDTQYF
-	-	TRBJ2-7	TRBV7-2	TGTGCCAGCAGCTTAGCGGCAGGGTTTGGGACCTACGAGCAGTACTTC	CASSLAAGFGTYEQYF
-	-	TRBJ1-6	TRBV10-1	TGCGCCAGCAGTGAGTCGAGAATAGACAGGCATAATTCACCCCTCCACTTT	CASSESRIDRHNSPLHF
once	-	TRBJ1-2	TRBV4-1	TGCGCCAGCAGCCAAGTTAGCTCCTATGGCTACACCTTC	CASSQVSSYGYTF
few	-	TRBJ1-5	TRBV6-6	TGTGCCAGCAGTCGCCGCCACTCAGGGCGCGCTCAGCCCCAGCATTTT	CASSRRHSGRAQPQHF
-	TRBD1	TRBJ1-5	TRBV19	TGTGCCAGTAGTGGCCACAGGGGGCGCGGTCAGCCCCAGCATTTT	CASSGHRGRGQPQHF
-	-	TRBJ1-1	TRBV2	TGTGCCAGCAGTGACTATGAGGTGGGCACTGAAGCTTTCTTT	CASSDYEVGTEAFF
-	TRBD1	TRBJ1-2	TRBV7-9	TGTGCCAGCAGCTTATCCCGGACAGGGAGGGGATCCTATGGCTACACCTTC	CASSLSRTGRGSYGYTF
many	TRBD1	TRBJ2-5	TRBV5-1	TGCGCCAGCAGCTTGGATGTTACAGGGGCCCGGGAGACCCAGTACTTC	CASSLDVTGARETQYF
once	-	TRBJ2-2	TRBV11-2	TGTGCCAGCAGCATTAGAGATTACACCGGGGAGCTGTTTTTT	CASSIRDYTGELFF
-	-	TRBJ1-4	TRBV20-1	TGCAGTGCTAGTGTCCTCGGGGGGGCTAATGAAAAACTGTTTTTT	CSASVLGGANEKLFF
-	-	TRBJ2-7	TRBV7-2	TGTGCCAGCAGCTCCCGGGAAAACTCCTACGAGCAGTACTTC	CASSSRENSYEQYF
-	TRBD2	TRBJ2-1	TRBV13	TGTGCCAGCAGCTTAATAGGGCGGGGGGCTAAGTATGAGCAGTTCTTC	CASSLIGRGAKYEQFF
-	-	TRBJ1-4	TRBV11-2	TGTGCCAGCAGCCTGGGACAACCAAAACTGTTTTTT	CASSLGQPKLFF
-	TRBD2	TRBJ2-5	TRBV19	TGTGCCAGTAGTATGGGGGGGGGAGTAGGAGAGACCCAGTACTTC	CASSMGGGVGETQYF
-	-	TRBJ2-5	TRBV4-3	TGCGCCAGCAGCTACGGACACCTGTCGGAGACCCAGTACTTC	CASSYGHLSETQYF
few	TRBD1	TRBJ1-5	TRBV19	TGTGCCAGTAGTAGACAGGGGCCTCAGCCCCAGCATTTT	CASSRQGPQPQHF
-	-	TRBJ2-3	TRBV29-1	TGCAGCGTTCCGGGGGTAGGCATTCAGGCAGATACGCAGTATTTT	CSVPGVGIQADTQYF
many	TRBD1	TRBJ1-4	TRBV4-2	TGTGCCAGCAGCCAAGACGGACAGGGAGCTACGACTAATGAAAAACTGTTTTTT	CASSQDGQGATTNEKLFF
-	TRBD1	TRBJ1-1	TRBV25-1	TGTGCCAGCAGAGTACAGGGGGCAGGCACTGAAGCTTTCTTT	CASRVQGAGTEAFF
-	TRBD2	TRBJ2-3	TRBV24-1	TGTGCCACCACCGGGACTAGCGGGGATGATACGCAGTATTTT	CATTGTSGDDTQYF
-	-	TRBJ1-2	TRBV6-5	TGTGCCAGCAGTCGTCAGGGCTATGGCTACACCTTC	CASSRQGYGYTF
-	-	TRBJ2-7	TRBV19	TGTGCCAGTAGTATTGCCAGGGAAGATGACGAGCAGTACTTC	CASSIAREDDEQYF
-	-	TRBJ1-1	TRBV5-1	TGCGCCAGCAGCTTGTCTGGCAGGAACACTGAAGCTTTCTTT	CASSLSGRNTEAFF
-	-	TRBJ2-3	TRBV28	TGTGCCAGCAGTTCCCGTCGGACACCTCTTAGCACAGATACGCAGTATTTT	CASSSRRTPLSTDTQYF
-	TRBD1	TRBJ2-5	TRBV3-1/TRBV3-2	TGTGCCAGCAGCCAAGGGGCAGGGGGCCGGTACCAAGAGACCCAGTACTTC	CASSQGAGGRYQETQYF
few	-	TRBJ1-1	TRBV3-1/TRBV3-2	TGTGCCAGCAGCCAAGGGACAGTCAACACTGAAGCTTTCTTT	CASSQGTVNTEAFF
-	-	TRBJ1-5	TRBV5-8	TGTGCCAGCAGCTTGGGGACAGTAAATAGCAATCAGCCCCAGCATTTT	CASSLGTVNSNQPQHF
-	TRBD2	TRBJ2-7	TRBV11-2	TGTGCCAGCAGCTGGGCGGGGGGGCCCTACGAGCAGTACTTC	CASSWAGGPYEQYF
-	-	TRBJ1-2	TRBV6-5	TGTGCCAGCAGTTTGTGGAGACAGGCTCTTAACTATGGCTACACCTTC	CASSLWRQALNYGYTF
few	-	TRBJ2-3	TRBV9	TGTGCCAGCAGCGCAATACTCCCGACAGATACGCAGTATTTT	CASSAILPTDTQYF
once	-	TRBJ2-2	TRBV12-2	TGTGCAAGTCGCTTCGGAGGGGAGACGACCGGGGAGCTGTTTTTT	CASRFGGETTGELFF
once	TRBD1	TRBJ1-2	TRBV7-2	TGTGCCAGCAGCTCGGACAGGGGAGGGTATGGCTACACCTTC	CASSSDRGGYGYTF
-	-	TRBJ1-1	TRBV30	TGTGCCCCGCGGGAGGGGGAAGCTTTCTTT	CAPREGEAFF
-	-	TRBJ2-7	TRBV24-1	TGTGCCACCAGTGACAGACCAGACACCCCCTACGAGCAGTACTTC	CATSDRPDTPYEQYF
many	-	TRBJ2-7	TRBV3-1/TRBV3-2	TGTGCCAGCAGCCCTACAGGGCCCTACGAGCAGTACTTC	CASSPTGPYEQYF
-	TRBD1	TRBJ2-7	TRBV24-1	TGTGCCACCAGTGACCCTCAGGGGGCCGCCTACGAGCAGTACTTC	CATSDPQGAAYEQYF
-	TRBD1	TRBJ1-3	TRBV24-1	TGTGCCACCAGTGATCCGACAGGGTCCGGAAACACCATATATTTT	CATSDPTGSGNTIYF
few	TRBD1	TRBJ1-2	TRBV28	TGTGCCAGCAGTTTAAGGGACAGGGCTAACTATGGCTACACCTTC	CASSLRDRANYGYTF
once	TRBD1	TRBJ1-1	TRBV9	TGTGCCAGCAGCGTATTGGGACAGTCGAACACTGAAGCTTTCTTT	CASSVLGQSNTEAFF
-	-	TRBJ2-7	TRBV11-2	TGTGCCAGCAGCCTTCAGGGTTCCTACGAGCAGTACTTC	CASSLQGSYEQYF
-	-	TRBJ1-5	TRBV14	TGTGCCAGCAGCTCCCGGAGCAATTCCATCAATCAGCCCCAGCATTTT	CASSSRSNSINQPQHF
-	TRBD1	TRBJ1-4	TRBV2	TGTGCCAGCAGAACCCCCTCCGGGACAGGGATAATTACTAATGAAAAACTGTTTTTT	CASRTPSGTGIITNEKLFF
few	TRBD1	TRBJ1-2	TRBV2	TGTGCCAGCAGGATGGACAGGGGACTCTATGGCTACACCTTC	CASRMDRGLYGYTF
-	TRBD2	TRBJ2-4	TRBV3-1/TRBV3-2	TGTGCCAGCAGCCACCGACTAGCGGGGGGGGGCAAAAACATTCAGTACTTC	CASSHRLAGGGKNIQYF
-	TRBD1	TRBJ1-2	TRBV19	TGTGCCAGTAGGCACAGGGGGGGGTATGGCTACACCTTC	CASRHRGGYGYTF
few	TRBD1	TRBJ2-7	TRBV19	TGTGCCAGTAGTTCTCCGGGACAGGCGTCCTACGAGCAGTACTTC	CASSSPGQASYEQYF
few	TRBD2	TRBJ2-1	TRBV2	TGTGCCAGCAGAGACAGGAGCGGGGGGAACTACAATGAGCAGTTCTTC	CASRDRSGGNYNEQFF
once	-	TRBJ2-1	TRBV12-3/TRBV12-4	TGTGCCAGCAGTTTCAAGGGGGGGCTTTTCTTC	CASSFKGGLFF
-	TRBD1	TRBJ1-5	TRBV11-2	TGTGCCAGCAGCTTCGGTCTGGGACAGGGTAGGAATCAGCCCCAGCATTTT	CASSFGLGQGRNQPQHF
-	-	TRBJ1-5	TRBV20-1	TGCAGTGCTAGGGAGGGCCAGCCCCAGCATTTT	CSAREGQPQHF
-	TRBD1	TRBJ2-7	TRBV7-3	TGTGCCAGCAGCACCAACAGGGGTTACGAGCAGTACTTC	CASSTNRGYEQYF